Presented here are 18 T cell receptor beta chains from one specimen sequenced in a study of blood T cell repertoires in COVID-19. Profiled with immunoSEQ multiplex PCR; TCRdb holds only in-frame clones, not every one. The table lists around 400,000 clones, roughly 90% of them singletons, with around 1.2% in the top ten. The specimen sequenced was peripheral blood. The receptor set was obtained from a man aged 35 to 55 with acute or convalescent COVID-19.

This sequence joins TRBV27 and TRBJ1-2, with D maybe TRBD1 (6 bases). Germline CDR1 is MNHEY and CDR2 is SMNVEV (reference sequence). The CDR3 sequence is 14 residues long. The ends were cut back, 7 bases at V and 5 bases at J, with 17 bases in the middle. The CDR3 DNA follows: TGTGCCAGCACCAGCACAGGGTTTACTTATGGCTACACCTTC. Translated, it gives CASTSTGFTYGYTF.

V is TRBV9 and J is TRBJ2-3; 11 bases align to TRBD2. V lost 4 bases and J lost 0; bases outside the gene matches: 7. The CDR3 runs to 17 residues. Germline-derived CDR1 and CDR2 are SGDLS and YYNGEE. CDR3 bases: TGTGCCAGCAGCTATACTAGCGGGGGACCTAGCACAGATACGCAGTATTTT. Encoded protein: CASSYTSGGPSTDTQYF.

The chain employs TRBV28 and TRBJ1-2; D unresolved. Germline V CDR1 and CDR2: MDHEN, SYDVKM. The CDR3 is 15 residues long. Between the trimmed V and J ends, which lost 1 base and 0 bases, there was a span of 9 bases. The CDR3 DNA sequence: TGTGCCAGCAGTTTATTGGCAGTCCCTAACTATGGCTACACCTTC. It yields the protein CASSLLAVPNYGYTF.

CDR3: CASTKIAGGPYEQYF. CDR3 bases: TGCGCCAGCACCAAAATAGCGGGAGGGCCCTACGAGCAGTACTTC. The rearrangement links TRBV4-1 to TRBJ2-7, with 11 bases aligning to TRBD2. Germline lookup yields CDR1 MGHRA and CDR2 YSYEKL. The CDR3 consists of 15 residues. Trimming took 7 bases from V and 2 from J; bases not matched to a gene: 7.

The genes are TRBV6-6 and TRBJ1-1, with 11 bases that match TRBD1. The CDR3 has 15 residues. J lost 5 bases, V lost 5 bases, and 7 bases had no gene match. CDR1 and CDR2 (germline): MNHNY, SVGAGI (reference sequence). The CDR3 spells CASSPRTGGITEAFF. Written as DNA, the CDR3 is TGTGCCAGCAGTCCTCGGACAGGGGGCATTACTGAAGCTTTCTTT.

For the CDR3, the DNA is TGCGCCAGCAGCTCGCTAGGGCTAGCGGGAGGGGATGAGCAGTTCTTC. It encodes CASSSLGLAGGDEQFF. The chain carries TRBV5-1 and TRBJ2-1, with TRBD2 matching over 12 bases. The CDR3 contains 16 residues. Germline V gene data show CDR1 as SGHRS and CDR2 as YFSETQ. After removal of 3 bases from V and 8 bases from J, the junction contained 9 bases not matched to a gene.

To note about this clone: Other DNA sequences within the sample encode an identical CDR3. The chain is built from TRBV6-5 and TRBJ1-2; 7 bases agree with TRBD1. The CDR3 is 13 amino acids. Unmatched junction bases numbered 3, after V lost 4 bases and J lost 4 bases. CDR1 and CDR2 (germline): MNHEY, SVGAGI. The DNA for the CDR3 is TGTGCCAGCAGTTTTGGGACAGCCTATGGCTACACCTTC. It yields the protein CASSFGTAYGYTF.

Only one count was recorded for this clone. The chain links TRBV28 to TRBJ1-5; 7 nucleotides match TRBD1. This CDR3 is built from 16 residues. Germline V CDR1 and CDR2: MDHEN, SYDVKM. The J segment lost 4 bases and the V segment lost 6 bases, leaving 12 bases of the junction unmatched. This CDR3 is CASSPPIGQVNQPQHF. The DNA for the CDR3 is TGTGCCAGCAGCCCACCAATAGGACAGGTTAATCAGCCCCAGCATTTT.

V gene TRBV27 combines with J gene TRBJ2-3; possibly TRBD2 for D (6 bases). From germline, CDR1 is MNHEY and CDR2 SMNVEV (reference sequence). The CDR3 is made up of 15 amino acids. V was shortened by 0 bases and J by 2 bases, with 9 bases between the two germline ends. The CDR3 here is CASSLSDYPTDTQYF. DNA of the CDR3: TGTGCCAGCAGTTTATCGGACTACCCCACAGATACGCAGTATTTT.

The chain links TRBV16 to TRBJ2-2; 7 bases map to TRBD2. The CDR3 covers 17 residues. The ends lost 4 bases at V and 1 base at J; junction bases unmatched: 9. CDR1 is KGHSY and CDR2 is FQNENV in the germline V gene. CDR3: CASSPRLSGVNTGELFF. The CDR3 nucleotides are TGTGCCAGCAGCCCACGTCTAAGCGGGGTGAACACCGGGGAGCTGTTTTTT.

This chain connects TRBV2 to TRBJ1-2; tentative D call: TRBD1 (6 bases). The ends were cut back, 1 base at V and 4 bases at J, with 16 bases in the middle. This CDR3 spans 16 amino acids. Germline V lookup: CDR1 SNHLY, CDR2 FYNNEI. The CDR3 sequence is CASSEVLREGGYGYTF. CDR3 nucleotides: TGTGCCAGCAGTGAAGTTTTGCGGGAGGGGGGCTATGGCTACACCTTC. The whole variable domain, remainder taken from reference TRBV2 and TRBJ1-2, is EPEVTQTPSHQVTQMGQEVILRCVPISNHLYFYWYRQILGQKVEFLVSFYNNEISEKSEIFDDQFSVERPDGSNFTLKIRSTKLEDSAMYFCASSEVLREGGYGYTFGSGTRLTVV.

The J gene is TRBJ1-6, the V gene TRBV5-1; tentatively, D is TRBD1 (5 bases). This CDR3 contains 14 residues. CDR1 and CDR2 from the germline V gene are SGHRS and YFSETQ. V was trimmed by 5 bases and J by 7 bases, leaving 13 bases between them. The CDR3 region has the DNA TGCGCCAGCAGGGGGGGGACGGAGAATTCACCCCTCCACTTT. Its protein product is CASRGGTENSPLHF.

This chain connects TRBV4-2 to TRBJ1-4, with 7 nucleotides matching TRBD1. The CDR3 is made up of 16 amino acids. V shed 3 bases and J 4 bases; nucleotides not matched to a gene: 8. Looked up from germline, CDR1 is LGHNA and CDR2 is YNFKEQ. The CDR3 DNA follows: TGTGCCAGCAGCCAGGGAGGACAGGCCATTAATGAAAAACTGTTTTTT. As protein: CASSQGGQAINEKLFF.

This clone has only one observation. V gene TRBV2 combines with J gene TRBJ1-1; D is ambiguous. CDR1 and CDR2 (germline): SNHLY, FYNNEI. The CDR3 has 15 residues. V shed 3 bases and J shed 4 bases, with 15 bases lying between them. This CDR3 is CASSDLSAVATEAFF. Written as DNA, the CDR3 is TGTGCCAGCAGTGATCTCAGCGCGGTGGCCACTGAAGCTTTCTTT.

CDR3 loop: CASSQDAGISYEQYF. Here the CDR3 DNA reads TGCGCCAGCAGCCAAGACGCAGGGATCTCCTACGAGCAGTACTTC. The rearrangement uses TRBV4-1 and TRBJ2-7, with D perhaps matching TRBD1 (5 bases). V was clipped by 0 bases and J by 0 bases, with 9 bases between them. Germline values: CDR1 MGHRA, CDR2 YSYEKL. This CDR3 has 15 residues.

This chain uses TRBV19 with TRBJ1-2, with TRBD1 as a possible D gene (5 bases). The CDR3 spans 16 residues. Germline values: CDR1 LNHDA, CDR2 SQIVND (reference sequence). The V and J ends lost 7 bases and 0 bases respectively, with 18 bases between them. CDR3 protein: CASTSAGNLANYGYTF. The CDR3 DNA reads TGTGCCAGTACCTCGGCAGGGAACTTAGCTAACTATGGCTACACCTTC.

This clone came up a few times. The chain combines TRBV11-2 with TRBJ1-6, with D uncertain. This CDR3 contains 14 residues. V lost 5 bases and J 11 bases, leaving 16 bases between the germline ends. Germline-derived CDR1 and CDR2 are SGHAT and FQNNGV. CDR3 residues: CASSPMAGRAPLHF. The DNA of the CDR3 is TGTGCCAGCAGCCCAATGGCGGGCCGCGCACCCCTCCACTTT.

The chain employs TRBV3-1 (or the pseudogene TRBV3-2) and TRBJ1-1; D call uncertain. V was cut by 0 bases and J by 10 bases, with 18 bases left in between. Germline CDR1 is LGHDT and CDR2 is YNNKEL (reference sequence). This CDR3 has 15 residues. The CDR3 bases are TGTGCCAGCAGCCAAGATCGCGGGCAGAAGGGAGTAGCTTTCTTT. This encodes CASSQDRGQKGVAFF.